This note documents a single TCR beta chain sequence. The data were taken from a study of blood T cell repertoires in COVID-19. V gave up 6 bases and J gave up 7 bases, with 25 bases separating them. The CDR3 runs 17 residues. Looked up from germline, CDR1 is MNHEY and CDR2 is SVGEGT. As handled by the study authors: Reference gene primer amplification gave nucleated cell count estimates. Repertoires were generated with immunoSEQ multiplex PCR, while TCRdb's copy carries only in-frame clones and drops some. V and J calls and clone size follow that table, whereas D and trimming were derived from the DNA. The sample yields some 360,000 clones, approximately 89% seen once.

The sequenced material came from peripheral blood. The receptor was derived from a woman aged 60-75 years with COVID-19, enrolled during active disease. This chain joins TRBV6-2 or TRBV6-3 and TRBJ2-1, with D perhaps matching TRBD2 (6 bases). The CDR3 region is CASSRSLGGTLLNEQFF. CDR3 coding DNA: TGTGCCAGCAGCCGAAGTCTCGGGGGAACCCTTTTAAATGAGCAGTTCTTC.